This TCR beta chain was recorded in a study of T cell responses to AZD1222 COVID-19 vaccine. Study in general: Second-dose schedules of about 4 or about 12 weeks were combined.

Trimming cost V 4 bases and J 1 base, with 13 bases left between them. Germline lookup yields CDR1 SEHNR and CDR2 FQNEAQ (reference sequence). This CDR3 has 15 amino acids. Measured with immunoSEQ multiplex PCR; TCRdb has only the in-frame clones, and not every one. The sample contains 90,000 to 150,000 clones, around nine tenths of which appear only once. The TCR comes from an adult in good health. V gene TRBV7-9 combines with J gene TRBJ1-1, with D perhaps matching TRBD1 (6 bases). The material was peripheral blood, obtained on day 0 of AZD1222 vaccination. The CDR3, as DNA: TGTGCCAGCAGCTGGGGGGGCATCGGGAACACTGAAGCTTTCTTT. Its translation: CASSWGGIGNTEAFF.